These 16 T cell receptor beta chains came from one sample sequenced in a study of blood T cell repertoires in COVID-19 (dated by TCRdb to between 2020 and 2021). The method was the immunoSEQ multiplex PCR assay. Drawn from immuneACCESS, this table holds only the in-frame rearrangements with V and J called that TCRdb kept. Clones are partly lost; checked studies trace under half to an unresolved V gene and leave the rest unexplained. The table for this sample lists about 120,000 clones; around four fifths of them were counted only once. The ten top clones hold around 16% of the sample. Sequencing input: peripheral blood. These receptors were obtained from a man aged 60 to 75 with active or convalescent COVID-19.

This chain connects TRBV6-5 to TRBJ1-5; D is unresolved. The CDR3 spans 14 residues. The V end lost 6 bases, the J end lost 3 bases, and 12 bases lay between the germline ends. Looked up from germline, CDR1 is MNHEY and CDR2 is SVGAGI. As DNA, the CDR3 is TGTGCCAGCAGCCCAAAGAGGGCCAATCAGCCCCAGCATTTT. Amino acids: CASSPKRANQPQHF.

The DNA of the CDR3 is TGTGCTAGTGGAACTTCGAACACCGGGGAGCTGTTTTTT. This translates into CASGTSNTGELFF. The chain combines TRBV12-5 with TRBJ2-2, with D unresolved. V dropped 6 bases and J dropped 0 bases, with 5 bases sitting between them. In germline, CDR1 is LGHNT, CDR2 FRNRAP. The CDR3 contains 13 residues.

The rearrangement uses TRBV9 and TRBJ1-6; the match to TRBD1 covers 9 bases. The length of the CDR3 is 15 residues. Germline loops: CDR1 SGDLS, CDR2 YYNGEE. The trim removed 6 bases at V and 9 bases at J, leaving 10 bases unmatched. The CDR3 reads CASTGPGTGTSPLHF. The CDR3 DNA is TGTGCCAGCACCGGGCCCGGGACAGGGACTTCACCCCTCCACTTT. The full variable domain, with the rest looked up from reference TRBV9 and TRBJ1-6, is DSGVTQTPKHLITATGQRVTLRCSPRSGDLSVYWYQQSLDQGLQFLIQYYNGEERAKGNILERFSAQQFPDLHSELNLSSLELGDSALYFCASTGPGTGTSPLHFGNGTRLTVT.

V usage is TRBV5-5 and J usage is TRBJ2-2; the match to TRBD2 covers 9 bases. Germline trimming cut 2 bases from V and 7 bases from J; bases unmatched to any gene: 3. The CDR3 totals 14 residues. Germline V lookup: CDR1 SGHKS, CDR2 YYEKEE (reference sequence). The CDR3 spells CASSFASGVGELFF. The CDR3 nucleotides are TGTGCCAGCAGCTTCGCTAGCGGGGTCGGGGAGCTGTTTTTT.

The gene calls are TRBV6-5 and TRBJ1-6, with 7 bases lining up with TRBD1. Per the germline V gene, CDR1 is MNHEY and CDR2 is SVGAGI. Germline trimming cut 6 bases from V and 5 bases from J; bases unmatched to any gene: 7. CDR3 length: 15 residues. The CDR3 loop reads CASSRTGQNNSPLHF. Here the CDR3 DNA reads TGTGCCAGCAGCCGAACGGGACAGAATAATTCACCCCTCCACTTT.

This clone was seen only a few times. This chain uses TRBV3-1 (or the pseudogene TRBV3-2) with TRBJ1-1; no clear D. The CDR3 covers 15 residues. Trimming removed 1 base from V and 0 bases from J, with 9 bases in between. Germline CDR1 LGHDT, CDR2 YNNKEL (reference sequence). This chain's CDR3 is CASSQAPGVNTEAFF. CDR3 nucleotides: TGTGCCAGCAGCCAAGCCCCCGGGGTGAACACTGAAGCTTTCTTT.

V and J are TRBV5-1 and TRBJ1-1; 7 bases match TRBD1. This CDR3 contains 14 residues. The J segment lost 4 bases and the V segment lost 3 bases, leaving 6 bases of the junction unmatched. The germline gives CDR1 SGHRS, CDR2 YFSETQ. CDR3 sequence: CASSSQGSATEAFF. Here the CDR3 DNA reads TGCGCCAGCAGCTCACAGGGGAGTGCCACTGAAGCTTTCTTT.

This chain links TRBV24-1 with TRBJ2-3; 12 bases fit TRBD2. The ends lost 4 bases at V and 5 bases at J; junction bases unmatched: 3. CDR3 length: 15 amino acids. CDR1 is KGHDR and CDR2 is SFDVKD in the germline V gene. The CDR3 DNA follows: TGTGCCACCAGTGACCGGGGACTAGCGGGAGATACGCAGTATTTT. It encodes CATSDRGLAGDTQYF.

V usage is TRBV7-8 and J usage is TRBJ2-2, with 11 bases lining up with TRBD2. The J segment lost 4 bases and the V segment lost 5 bases, leaving 9 bases of the junction unmatched. CDR1 is SGHVS, CDR2 FQNEAQ, per germline. CDR3 length: 17 amino acids. CDR3 coding DNA: TGTGCCAGCAGCCCCACCCGGACTAGCGGGTTCACCGGGGAGCTGTTTTTT. It yields the protein CASSPTRTSGFTGELFF. Variable domain in full (rest from reference TRBV7-8 and TRBJ2-2): GAGVSQSPRYKVAKRGQDVALRCDPISGHVSLFWYQQALGQGPEFLTYFQNEAQLDKSGLPSDRFFAERPEGSVSTLKIQRTQQEDSAVYLCASSPTRTSGFTGELFFGEGSRLTVL.

This chain connects TRBV19 to TRBJ2-3; weak D call: TRBD1 (6 bases). CDR3 length: 14 residues. CDR1 and CDR2 from the germline V gene are LNHDA and SQIVND (reference sequence). Trimming left V 1 base short and J 2 bases short, with 7 bases between. The CDR3 region is CASSIAGVTDTQYF. The CDR3 nucleotides read TGTGCCAGTAGTATAGCAGGGGTCACAGATACGCAGTATTTT.

This rearrangement joins TRBV2 to TRBJ2-4; a weak D match, TRBD1 (7 bases). The V end was cut by 5 bases, the J end by 7 bases, with 21 bases between. CDR3 size: 16 residues. Per the germline V gene, CDR1 is SNHLY and CDR2 is FYNNEI. The CDR3 DNA reads as TGTGCCAGCAGTCGGGGAGTAAGCCAGGGGGGCAACATTCAGTACTTC. Translation: CASSRGVSQGGNIQYF.

V is TRBV5-5 and J is TRBJ2-7; D is unclear. CDR1 is SGHKS and CDR2 is YYEKEE in the germline V gene (reference sequence). CDR3 size: 14 residues. V lost 0 bases to trimming and J lost 5 bases, with 12 bases between them. For the CDR3, the DNA is TGTGCCAGCAGCTTGGTCGTTCTTCCCCACGAGCAGTACTTC. Its translation: CASSLVVLPHEQYF.

The genes are TRBV5-5 and TRBJ2-1; TRBD2 aligns across 8 bases. Germline V lookup: CDR1 SGHKS, CDR2 YYEKEE (reference sequence). The CDR3 totals 14 residues. V gave up 4 bases and J gave up 6 bases; unmatched junction bases: 6. The DNA of the CDR3 is TGTGCCAGCAGCCAGGGACTAGTAGGCAATGAGCAGTTCTTC. Amino acids: CASSQGLVGNEQFF.

This clone was seen a single time. The chain couples TRBV5-4 to TRBJ2-7; TRBD2 agrees at 9 bases. CDR3 size: 15 residues. From germline, CDR1 is SGHNT and CDR2 YYREEE (reference sequence). V shed 4 bases and J 7 bases; nucleotides not matched to a gene: 12. The CDR3 region has the DNA TGTGCCAGCAGCCTAGGGACTAGCTCTATGGGGGAGCAGTACTTC. As protein: CASSLGTSSMGEQYF.

The genes are TRBV7-2 and TRBJ2-7, with 9 bases matching TRBD2. Germline V gene data show CDR1 as SGHTA and CDR2 as FQGNSA. This CDR3 is 15 amino acids long. Losses at the gene ends were 5 bases for V and 4 bases for J; bases not matched to a gene: 9. CDR3 sequence reads: CASSPSPGLAYEQYF. In DNA form, the CDR3 reads TGTGCCAGCAGCCCTAGCCCGGGACTAGCTTACGAGCAGTACTTC.

The V call is TRBV5-1, the J call TRBJ2-1, with D maybe TRBD2 (5 bases). CDR3 length: 16 amino acids. Trimming took off 1 base at V and 5 bases at J, with 16 bases between the two ends. The germline V gene has CDR1 SGHRS and CDR2 YFSETQ. CDR3: CASSLTGPREDNEQFF. CDR3 DNA: TGCGCCAGCAGCTTGACCGGACCGAGGGAAGACAATGAGCAGTTCTTC.